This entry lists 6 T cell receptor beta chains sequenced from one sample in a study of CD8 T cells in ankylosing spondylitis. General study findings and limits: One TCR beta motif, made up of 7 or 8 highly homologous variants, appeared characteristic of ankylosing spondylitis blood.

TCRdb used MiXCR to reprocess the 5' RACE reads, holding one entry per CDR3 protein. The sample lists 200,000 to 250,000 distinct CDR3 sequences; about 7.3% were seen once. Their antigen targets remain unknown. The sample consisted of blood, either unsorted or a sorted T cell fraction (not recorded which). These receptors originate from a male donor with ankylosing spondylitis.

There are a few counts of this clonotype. CDR3 residues: CASSDSINSPLHF. The CDR3 bases are TGTGCCAGCAGCGACTCTATTAACTCACCCCTCCACTTT. The V gene is TRBV7-9, the J gene TRBJ1-6; the D is unclear. Germline V CDR1 and CDR2: SEHNR, FQNEAQ (reference sequence). V was shortened by 5 bases and J by 10 bases, with 12 bases between the two germline ends. This CDR3 comprises 13 residues.

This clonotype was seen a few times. The CDR3 nucleotides read TGTGCCAGCAGCGTAGGTGGGGTCTCCTACGAGCAGTACTTC. Residues: CASSVGGVSYEQYF. The gene calls are TRBV9 and TRBJ2-7, with D hard to call. Germline CDR1 SGDLS, CDR2 YYNGEE. Between the trimmed V and J ends, which lost 0 bases and 0 bases, there was a span of 7 bases. The CDR3 covers 14 residues.

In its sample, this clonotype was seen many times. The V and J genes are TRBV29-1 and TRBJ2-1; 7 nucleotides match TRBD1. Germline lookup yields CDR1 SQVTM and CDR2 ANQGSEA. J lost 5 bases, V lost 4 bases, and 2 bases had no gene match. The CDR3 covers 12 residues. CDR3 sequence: CSVATGNNEQFF. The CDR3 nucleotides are TGCAGCGTTGCGACAGGGAACAATGAGCAGTTCTTC.

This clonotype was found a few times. The CDR3 spells CASRERGGPGELFF. As DNA, the CDR3 is TGTGCCAGCAGAGAGCGGGGGGGCCCCGGGGAGCTGTTTTTT. J is TRBJ2-2 and V is TRBV6-2 or TRBV6-3; 10 bases line up with TRBD2. The V and J ends lost 6 bases and 6 bases, in that order; junction bases with no gene match: 4. CDR3 length equals 14 residues. Germline V gene data show CDR1 as MNHEY and CDR2 as SVGEGT.

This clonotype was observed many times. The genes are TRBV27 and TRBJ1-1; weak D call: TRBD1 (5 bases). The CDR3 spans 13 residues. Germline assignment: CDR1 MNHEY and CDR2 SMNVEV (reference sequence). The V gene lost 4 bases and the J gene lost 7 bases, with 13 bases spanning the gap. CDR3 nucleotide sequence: TGTGCCAGCAGTTGGGACCCCTTGGGTGAAGCTTTCTTT. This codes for CASSWDPLGEAFF.

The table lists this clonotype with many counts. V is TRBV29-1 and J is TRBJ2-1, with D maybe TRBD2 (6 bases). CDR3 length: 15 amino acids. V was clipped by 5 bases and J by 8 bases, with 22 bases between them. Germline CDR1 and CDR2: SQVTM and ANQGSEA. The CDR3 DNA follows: TGCAGCGTTCCCCCCCCAGGCGGGGTAAGGGATGAGCAGTTCTTC. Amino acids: CSVPPPGGVRDEQFF.